This T cell receptor beta chain was retrieved from a study of metastatic and nonmetastatic thyroid tumors. On the study more broadly: Samples came from malignant and benign thyroid patients, and repertoires were compared across blood and tumor or nodule tissue. Findings and caveats of the study: A significant increase in TCR beta diversity was reportedly seen in malignant thyroid tumors relative to benign nodules, in blood and tumor.

The entire patient cohort was treatment-naive prior to thyroid surgery. Turning to this clone: Its specificity is unknown.

Germline CDR1 reads SGDLS; CDR2 reads YYNGEE. The V end was cut by 7 bases, the J end by 1 base, with 8 bases between. This CDR3 spans 12 amino acids. In the original analysis: Between-group CDR3 differences, defined by clinicopathological status, yielded a distant-metastasis classifier for papillary thyroid cancer. TCRdb re-clonotyped the PCR reads through MiXCR. These V and J calls rely on TCRdb rather than the paper's analysis. The table has 20,000 to 25,000 clones, more than 10% seen once. The specimen sequenced was blood. This chain links TRBV9 with TRBJ1-1, with D possibly being TRBD1 (5 bases). The receptor's source is a male donor with papillary thyroid cancer or a benign thyroid nodule (not recorded which). Some clones in this sample may be carry-over from other donors' samples. The CDR3 loop reads CASAGANTEAFF. The CDR3 nucleotides read TGTGCCAGCGCTGGGGCGAACACTGAAGCTTTCTTT.